A selection of T cell receptor beta chains follows, all from one sample in a study of T cells in Graves' hyperthyroidism and ophthalmopathy. TCRdb reanalysed the multiplex PCR reads using MiXCR and keeps one entry per CDR3 protein. The sample comprises about 400,000 distinct CDR3 sequences, 15% of which are singletons, and less than 35% rests with the top ten. Sequenced input: blood. These receptors were obtained from a woman aged 25 to 39 with Graves' hyperthyroidism. Both conserved end residues are part of each CDR3. Fields, in order: V gene, J gene, D gene, clone size, CDR3 protein, CDR3 DNA. The D gene is left open where the match is weak. A row's size may be missing; if present it is once, few, many or a size class.

>TRBV30|TRBJ2-5|TRBD2|NA
CAWILAGAETQYF
TGTGCCTGGATCCTAGCGGGAGCGGAGACCCAGTACTTC
>TRBV28|TRBJ1-1|NA|NA
CASRFRQGKNTEAFF
TGTGCCAGCAGATTTCGTCAGGGGAAGAACACTGAAGCTTTCTTT
>TRBV6-1|TRBJ2-1|TRBD2|many
CASTRGGLAAYNEQFF
TGTGCCAGCACCAGAGGGGGACTAGCGGCCTACAATGAGCAGTTCTTC
>TRBV6-2/TRBV6-3|TRBJ2-5|NA|many
CASSYRGARIAGETQYF
TGTGCCAGCAGTTACCGGGGGGCGCGGATTGCAGGAGAGACCCAGTACTTC
>TRBV11-2|TRBJ2-1|NA|many
CASSLEGLDYNEQFF
TGTGCCAGCAGCTTAGAGGGACTTGACTACAATGAGCAGTTCTTC
>TRBV28|TRBJ2-7|TRBD1|many
CASRSGTGGHEQYF
TGTGCCAGCAGGTCAGGGACAGGGGGTCACGAGCAGTACTTC
>TRBV7-9|TRBJ2-2|TRBD2|NA
CAITSVNTGELFF
TGTGCCATCACTAGCGTTAACACCGGGGAGCTGTTTTTT
>TRBV19|TRBJ2-1|TRBD2|NA
CASNPASGRGEQFF
TGTGCCAGTAATCCAGCTAGCGGGAGGGGTGAGCAGTTCTTC
>TRBV19|TRBJ2-5|TRBD2|NA
CASSTLAGVAETQYF
TGTGCCAGTAGTACTTTAGCGGGAGTAGCAGAGACCCAGTACTTC
>TRBV7-9|TRBJ2-5|NA|few
CASRMTDGKTQYF
TGTGCCAGCAGGATGACAGATGGAAAGACCCAGTACTTC
>TRBV24-1|TRBJ2-2|TRBD2|NA
CATSDPGASGRAHTGELFF
TGTGCCACCAGTGACCCTGGGGCTAGCGGGAGGGCCCACACCGGGGAGCTGTTTTTT
>TRBV9|TRBJ2-2|NA|NA
CASSARDYTGELFF
TGTGCCAGCAGCGCCCGGGACTACACCGGGGAGCTGTTTTTT
>TRBV12-3/TRBV12-4|TRBJ1-1|NA|many
CASSLSRGRGEAFF
TGTGCCAGCAGTTTGTCCAGGGGAAGGGGTGAAGCTTTCTTT
>TRBV3-1|TRBJ1-1|NA|many
CASSQADSEAFF
TGTGCCAGCAGCCAAGCAGACAGCGAAGCTTTCTTT
>TRBV27|TRBJ1-1|NA|many
CASSLGERTEAFF
TGTGCCAGCAGTTTAGGGGAGAGGACTGAAGCTTTCTTT
>TRBV2|TRBJ2-7|NA|NA
CASSDTGRTGQQSSYEQYF
TGTGCCAGCAGTGATACCGGGCGGACCGGGCAGCAGTCTTCGTACGAGCAGTACTTC
>TRBV28|TRBJ2-1|TRBD2|many
CASETSGRGSYNEQFF
TGTGCCAGCGAAACTAGCGGGAGGGGTTCCTACAATGAGCAGTTCTTC
>TRBV3-1|TRBJ1-1|NA|NA
CASSPNIGTEAFF
TGTGCCAGCAGCCCCAACATCGGAACTGAAGCTTTCTTT
>TRBV7-6|TRBJ1-1|NA|few
CASSPAVEITEAFF
TGTGCCAGCAGCCCCGCCGTTGAGATCACTGAAGCTTTCTTT
>TRBV6-5|TRBJ2-1|TRBD2|many
CASLGLVAGGKSSYNEQFF
TGTGCCAGCCTTGGACTAGTAGCGGGGGGGAAGAGCTCCTACAATGAGCAGTTCTTC
>TRBV6-1|TRBJ1-5|NA|many
CASSEGRAVLLGLSPYQPQHF
TGTGCCAGCAGTGAAGGGCGGGCAGTTCTCTTAGGATTGAGTCCGTATCAGCCCCAGCATTTT
>TRBV28|TRBJ2-7|NA|many
CASSVSRTGEQYF
TGTGCCAGCAGTGTATCGCGGACGGGGGAGCAGTACTTC
>TRBV10-1|TRBJ2-3|TRBD2|few
CASSGTSGLSTDTQYF
TGCGCCAGCTCCGGGACTAGCGGGCTCTCCACAGATACGCAGTATTTT
>TRBV27|TRBJ2-3|TRBD2|NA
CASGGLAGDTQYF
TGTGCCAGCGGGGGACTAGCGGGAGATACGCAGTATTTT
>TRBV14|TRBJ2-1|TRBD1|NA
CASSQPGQGNEQFF
TGTGCCAGCAGCCAGCCGGGACAGGGCAATGAGCAGTTCTTC
>TRBV18|TRBJ1-5|NA|many
CASSRDTNQPQHF
TGTGCCAGCTCCCGGGACACGAATCAGCCCCAGCATTTT
>TRBV6-2/TRBV6-3|TRBJ2-2|TRBD1|NA
CATGGQANTGELFF
TGTGCCACCGGGGGACAGGCAAACACCGGGGAGCTGTTTTTT
>TRBV12-3/TRBV12-4|TRBJ2-1|NA|few
CASSTPGVTMSQFF
TGTGCCAGCAGTACTCCAGGGGTTACAATGTCGCAGTTCTTC
>TRBV11-2|TRBJ2-1|NA|many
CASSLYRSGSNEQFF
TGTGCCAGCAGCTTATACAGGTCGGGAAGCAATGAGCAGTTCTTC
>TRBV3-1|TRBJ2-4|NA|NA
CASSQDLPVSGGGAKNIQYF
TGTGCCAGCAGCCAAGATTTACCCGTTTCAGGGGGGGGGGCCAAAAACATTCAGTACTTC
>TRBV20-1|TRBJ2-1|NA|NA
CSARILYEQFF
TGCAGTGCTAGAATCCTATACGAGCAGTTCTTC
>TRBV28|TRBJ2-7|NA|many
CASSKPYEQYF
TGTGCCAGCAGTAAACCCTACGAGCAGTACTTC
>TRBV3-1|TRBJ1-6|NA|many
CASSYAQPSTLHF
TGTGCCAGCAGCTACGCTCAGCCTTCCACCCTCCACTTT
>TRBV7-9|TRBJ2-2|TRBD2|few
CASSRVGLAVNTGELFF
TGTGCCAGCAGTCGTGTTGGACTAGCGGTTAACACCGGGGAGCTGTTTTTT
>TRBV5-4|TRBJ2-3|NA|once
CASSTRSPDTDTQYF
TGTGCCAGCAGCACCCGGAGCCCGGACACAGATACGCAGTATTTT
>TRBV24-1|TRBJ2-2|NA|NA
CATSRGLDTGELFF
TGTGCCACCAGTCGGGGGTTGGACACCGGGGAGCTGTTTTTT
>TRBV20-1|TRBJ2-1|NA|few
CSTAGLPINEQFF
TGCAGCACGGCAGGACTCCCGATCAATGAGCAGTTCTTC
>TRBV28|TRBJ1-2|NA|many
CASSDSVRRYGYTF
TGTGCCAGCAGTGATTCAGTGAGGAGATATGGCTACACCTTC
>TRBV24-1|TRBJ2-2|NA|few
CATSDLEGSNTGELFF
TGTGCCACCAGTGATTTGGAGGGTTCGAACACCGGGGAGCTGTTTTTT
>TRBV30|TRBJ2-1|NA|many
CAWSRPPNEQFF
TGTGCCTGGAGTCGACCTCCCAATGAGCAGTTCTTC
>TRBV20-1|TRBJ1-1|TRBD1|NA
CSASPQGTGTEAFF
TGCAGTGCTAGTCCACAGGGGACCGGCACTGAAGCTTTCTTT
>TRBV28|TRBJ1-3|NA|NA
CASSFGTNSGNTIYF
TGTGCCAGCAGTTTCGGGACAAACTCTGGAAACACCATATATTTT
>TRBV28|TRBJ2-7|TRBD2|many
CASSPGTSGRSEQYF
TGTGCCAGCAGTCCCGGGACTAGCGGGAGAAGCGAGCAGTACTTC
>TRBV3-1|TRBJ2-7|TRBD2|many
CASSHLTSGRAEQYF
TGTGCCAGCAGCCACCTTACTAGCGGGAGAGCCGAGCAGTACTTC
>TRBV20-1|TRBJ2-7|TRBD2|many
CSAREGSGTYEQYF
TGCAGTGCTAGAGAAGGTAGCGGGACCTACGAGCAGTACTTC
>TRBV11-2|TRBJ2-5|TRBD1|many
CASSSYRDRDLRWTQYF
TGTGCCAGCAGCTCATATAGGGACAGAGACCTCCGGTGGACCCAGTACTTC
>TRBV7-2|TRBJ2-5|TRBD1|NA
CASGFGQGQTQYF
TGTGCCAGCGGCTTCGGACAGGGCCAGACCCAGTACTTC
>TRBV13|TRBJ2-3|TRBD2|few
CASSRLADNTDTQYF
TGTGCCAGCAGCCGACTAGCGGATAACACAGATACGCAGTATTTT
>TRBV20-1|TRBJ2-3|TRBD2|NA
CSARLAGVLDTQYF
TGCAGTGCTAGACTAGCGGGAGTTCTAGATACGCAGTATTTT
>TRBV11-3|TRBJ2-1|TRBD1|many
CASSPTGTGDYEQFF
TGTGCCAGCAGCCCGACCGGGACAGGGGACTATGAGCAGTTCTTC
>TRBV29-1|TRBJ2-1|TRBD2|many
CSVEPSGILYNEQFF
TGCAGCGTTGAACCTAGCGGGATACTTTACAATGAGCAGTTCTTC
>TRBV15|TRBJ2-7|NA|many
CATSRDFGTRGREQYF
TGTGCCACCAGCAGAGATTTTGGGACAAGGGGTCGCGAGCAGTACTTC